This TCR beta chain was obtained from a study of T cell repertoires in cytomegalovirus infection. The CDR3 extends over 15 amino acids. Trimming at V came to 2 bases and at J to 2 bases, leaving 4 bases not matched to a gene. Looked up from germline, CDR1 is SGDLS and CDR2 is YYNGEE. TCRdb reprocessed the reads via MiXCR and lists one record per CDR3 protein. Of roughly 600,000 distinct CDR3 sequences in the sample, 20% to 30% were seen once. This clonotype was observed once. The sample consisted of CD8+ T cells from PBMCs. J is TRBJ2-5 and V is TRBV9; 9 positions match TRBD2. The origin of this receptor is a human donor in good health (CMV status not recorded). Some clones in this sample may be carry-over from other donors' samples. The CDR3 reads CASSVASGVQETQYF. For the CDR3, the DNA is TGTGCCAGCAGCGTGGCTAGCGGGGTACAAGAGACCCAGTACTTC.